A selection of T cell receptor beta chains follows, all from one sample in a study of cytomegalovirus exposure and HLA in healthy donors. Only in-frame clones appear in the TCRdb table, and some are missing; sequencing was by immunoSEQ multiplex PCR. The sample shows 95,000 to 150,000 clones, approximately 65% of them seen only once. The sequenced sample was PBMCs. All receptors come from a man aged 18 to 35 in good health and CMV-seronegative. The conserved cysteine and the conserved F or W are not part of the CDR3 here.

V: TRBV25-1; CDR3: ASRGASPYNEQF
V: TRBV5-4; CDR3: ASSLAGLAGGTYEQY
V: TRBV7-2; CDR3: ASQGRSYEQY
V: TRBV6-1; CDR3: ASSAQSGGRVSTTY
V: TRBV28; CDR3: ASTTGQGDGYT
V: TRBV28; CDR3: ASSGSGTGGEEQY
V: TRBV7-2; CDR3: ASSLAVGWPGGNEQF
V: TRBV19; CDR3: ASSTPGTAGYNEQF
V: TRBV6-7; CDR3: ASSKRDRGACEQF
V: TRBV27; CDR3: ASSPLAGPNTGELF
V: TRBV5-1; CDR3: ASSLGTGGSNQPQH
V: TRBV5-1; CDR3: ASNRGKGEKLF
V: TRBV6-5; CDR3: ASSYRGYAGYT
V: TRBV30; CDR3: AWIKGTGSYNEQF
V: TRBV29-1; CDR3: SLKTGGARRSTEAF
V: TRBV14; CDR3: ASSQGGKISGNTIY
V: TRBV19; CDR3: ASIRANGEQF
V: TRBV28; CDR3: ASSPTLGQGPSYNEQF
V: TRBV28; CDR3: ASSPPGRGRNQPQH
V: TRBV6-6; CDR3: ASSSDGSNQPQH
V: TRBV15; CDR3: ATSSPGTSGSNEQF
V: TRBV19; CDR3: ASSVIGLGLADTQY
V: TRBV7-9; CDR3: ASSNELLAYEQY
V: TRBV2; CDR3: ASSERQGLGTDTQY
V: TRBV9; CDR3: ASSQGPPYEQY
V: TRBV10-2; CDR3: ASIHRGELTDTQY
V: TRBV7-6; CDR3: ASSLAVLGNTEAF
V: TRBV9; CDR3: ASSPAEHF
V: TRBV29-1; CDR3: SVRNPMTGGSGNTIY
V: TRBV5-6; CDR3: ASTATVRREQAYEQY
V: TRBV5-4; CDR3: ASSSSTGGTEAF
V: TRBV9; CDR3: ASSLDTETQY
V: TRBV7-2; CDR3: ASSFAASGRGGTDTQY
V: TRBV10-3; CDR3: AISAEGLLNTEAF
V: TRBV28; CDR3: ASSLHGNNSPLH
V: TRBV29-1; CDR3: SVDSGAHQY
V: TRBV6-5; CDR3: ASSLTGGGYT
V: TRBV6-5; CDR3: ASSHSGTGGYEQY
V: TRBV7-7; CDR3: ASSLALQATQPQH
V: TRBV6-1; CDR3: ASSGIREPQH
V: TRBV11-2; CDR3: ASSLRAPYEQY
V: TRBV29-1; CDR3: SVKDREGYT
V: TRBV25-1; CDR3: ASSEPTGNGETQY
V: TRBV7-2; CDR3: ASSPRQGFSQDEQY
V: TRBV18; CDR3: ASSKTPGQGPMNTEAF
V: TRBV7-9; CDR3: ASSWGQDNQPQH
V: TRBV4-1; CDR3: ASSQVLAGGQMGTDTQY
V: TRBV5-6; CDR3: ASSFRARNEQF
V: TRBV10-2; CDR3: ASRAEVDQPQH
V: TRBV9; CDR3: ASSATSGGGSDEQF
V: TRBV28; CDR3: ASSWGQGMTGELF